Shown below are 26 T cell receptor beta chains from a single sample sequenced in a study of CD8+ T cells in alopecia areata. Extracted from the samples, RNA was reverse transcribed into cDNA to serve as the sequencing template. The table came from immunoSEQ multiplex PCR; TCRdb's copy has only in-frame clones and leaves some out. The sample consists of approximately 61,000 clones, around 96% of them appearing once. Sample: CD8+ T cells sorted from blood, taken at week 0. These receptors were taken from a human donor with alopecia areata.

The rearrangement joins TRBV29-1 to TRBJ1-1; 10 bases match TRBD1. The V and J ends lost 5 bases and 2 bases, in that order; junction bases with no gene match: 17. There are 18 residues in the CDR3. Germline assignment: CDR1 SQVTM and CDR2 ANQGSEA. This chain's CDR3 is CSVYPLDGTGDLNTEAFF. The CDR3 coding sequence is TGCAGCGTTTATCCCTTAGACGGGACAGGGGATCTTAACACTGAAGCTTTCTTT.

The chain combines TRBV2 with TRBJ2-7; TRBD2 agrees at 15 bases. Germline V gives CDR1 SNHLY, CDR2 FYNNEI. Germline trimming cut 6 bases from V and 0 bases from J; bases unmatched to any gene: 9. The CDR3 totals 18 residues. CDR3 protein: CASRPGLAGGRSSYEQYF. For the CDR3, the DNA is TGTGCCAGCAGGCCGGGACTAGCGGGGGGCCGGAGCTCCTACGAGCAGTACTTC.

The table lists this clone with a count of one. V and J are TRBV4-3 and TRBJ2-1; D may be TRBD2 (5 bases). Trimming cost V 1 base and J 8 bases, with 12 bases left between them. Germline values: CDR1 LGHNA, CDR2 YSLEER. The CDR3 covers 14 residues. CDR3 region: CASSQVLDWDEQFF. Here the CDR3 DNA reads TGCGCCAGCAGCCAAGTTCTGGACTGGGATGAGCAGTTCTTC.

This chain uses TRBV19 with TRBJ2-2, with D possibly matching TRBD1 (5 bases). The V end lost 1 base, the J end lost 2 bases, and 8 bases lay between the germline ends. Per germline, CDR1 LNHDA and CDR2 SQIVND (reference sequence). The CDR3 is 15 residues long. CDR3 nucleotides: TGTGCCAGTAGTATAGGGGGCGTCAACACCGGGGAGCTGTTTTTT. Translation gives CASSIGGVNTGELFF.

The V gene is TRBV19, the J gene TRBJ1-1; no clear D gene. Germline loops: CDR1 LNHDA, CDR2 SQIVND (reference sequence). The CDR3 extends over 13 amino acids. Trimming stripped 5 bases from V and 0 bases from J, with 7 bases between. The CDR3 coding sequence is TGTGCCAGTAGTGTCAGCCTGAACACTGAAGCTTTCTTT. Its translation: CASSVSLNTEAFF.

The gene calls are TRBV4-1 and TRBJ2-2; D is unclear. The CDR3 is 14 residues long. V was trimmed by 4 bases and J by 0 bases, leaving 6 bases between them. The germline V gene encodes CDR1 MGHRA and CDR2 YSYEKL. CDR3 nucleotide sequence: TGCGCCAGCAGCCCCTCCTCGAACACCGGGGAGCTGTTTTTT. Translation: CASSPSSNTGELFF.

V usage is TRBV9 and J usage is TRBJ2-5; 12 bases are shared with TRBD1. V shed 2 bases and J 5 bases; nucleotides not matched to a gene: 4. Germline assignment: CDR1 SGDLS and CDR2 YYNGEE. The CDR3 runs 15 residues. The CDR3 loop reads CASSVGTGGWETQYF. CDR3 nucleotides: TGTGCCAGCAGCGTTGGGACAGGGGGCTGGGAGACCCAGTACTTC.

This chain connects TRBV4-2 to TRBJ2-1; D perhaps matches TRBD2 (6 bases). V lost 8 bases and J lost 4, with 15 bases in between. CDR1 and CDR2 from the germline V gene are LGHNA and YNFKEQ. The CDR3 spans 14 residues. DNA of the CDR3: TGTGCCAGCGTCGGTGGAGGGTCTTACAATGAGCAGTTCTTC. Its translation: CASVGGGSYNEQFF.

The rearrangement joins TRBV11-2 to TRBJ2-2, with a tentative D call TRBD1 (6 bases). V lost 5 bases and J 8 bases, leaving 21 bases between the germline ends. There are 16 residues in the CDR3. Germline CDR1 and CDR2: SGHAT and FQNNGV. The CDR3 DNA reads TGTGCCAGCAGCGACCGGGACACCGACATCGGGGGGGAGCTGTTTTTT. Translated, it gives CASSDRDTDIGGELFF.

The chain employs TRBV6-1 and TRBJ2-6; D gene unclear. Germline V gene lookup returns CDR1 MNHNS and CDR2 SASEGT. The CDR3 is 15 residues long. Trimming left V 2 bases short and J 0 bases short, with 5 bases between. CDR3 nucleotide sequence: TGTGCCAGCAGTGAACGGACCTCTGGGGCCAACGTCCTGACTTTC. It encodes CASSERTSGANVLTF.

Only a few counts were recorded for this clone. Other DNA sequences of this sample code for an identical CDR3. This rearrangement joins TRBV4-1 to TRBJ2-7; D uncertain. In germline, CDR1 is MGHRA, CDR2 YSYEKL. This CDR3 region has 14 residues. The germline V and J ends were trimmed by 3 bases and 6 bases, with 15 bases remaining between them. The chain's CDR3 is CASSQGGVLGEQYF. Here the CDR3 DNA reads TGCGCCAGCAGCCAGGGTGGGGTCCTGGGCGAGCAGTACTTC.

In nucleotides, the CDR3 is TGTGCCAGTAGTACCGGGACTACTATATACAATGAGCAGTTCTTC. This codes for CASSTGTTIYNEQFF. The V and J genes are TRBV19 and TRBJ2-1, with 7 positions matching TRBD2. CDR3 size: 15 residues. Looked up from germline, CDR1 is LNHDA and CDR2 is SQIVND (reference sequence). V lost 4 bases to trimming and J lost 4 bases; unmatched junction nucleotides: 7. The whole variable domain, remainder taken from reference TRBV19 and TRBJ2-1, is DGGITQSPKYLFRKEGQNVTLSCEQNLNHDAMYWYRQDPGQGLRLIYYSQIVNDFQKGDIAEGYSVSREKKESFPLTVTSAQKNPTAFYLCASSTGTTIYNEQFFGPGTRLTVL.

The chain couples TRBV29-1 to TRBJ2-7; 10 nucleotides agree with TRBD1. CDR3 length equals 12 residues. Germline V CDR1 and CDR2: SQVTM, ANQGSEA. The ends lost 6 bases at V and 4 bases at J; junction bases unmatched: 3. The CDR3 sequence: CSVAGQGYEQYF. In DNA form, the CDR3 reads TGCAGCGTCGCGGGACAGGGGTACGAGCAGTACTTC.

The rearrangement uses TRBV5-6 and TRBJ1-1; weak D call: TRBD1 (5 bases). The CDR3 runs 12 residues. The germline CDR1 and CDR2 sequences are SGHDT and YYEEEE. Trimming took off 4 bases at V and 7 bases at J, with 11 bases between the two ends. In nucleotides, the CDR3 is TGTGCCAGCAGCGTAGACAGAATTGAAGCTTTCTTT. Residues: CASSVDRIEAFF.

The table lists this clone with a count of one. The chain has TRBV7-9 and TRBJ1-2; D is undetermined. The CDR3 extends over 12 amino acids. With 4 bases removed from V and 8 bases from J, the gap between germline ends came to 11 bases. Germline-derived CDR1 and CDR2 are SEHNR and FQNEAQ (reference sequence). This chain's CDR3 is CASSSTGLGYTF. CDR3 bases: TGTGCCAGCAGCTCAACCGGGTTAGGCTACACCTTC.

CDR3 coding DNA: TGTGCCAGCAGCTTAGCGGGGGGCGCGGGCTATGGCTACACCTTC. Its protein product is CASSLAGGAGYGYTF. This chain links TRBV7-2 with TRBJ1-2, with D tentatively TRBD1 (6 bases). Germline V CDR1 and CDR2: SGHTA, FQGNSA. The CDR3 has 15 amino acids. The V and J ends lost 0 bases and 4 bases respectively, with 12 bases between them.

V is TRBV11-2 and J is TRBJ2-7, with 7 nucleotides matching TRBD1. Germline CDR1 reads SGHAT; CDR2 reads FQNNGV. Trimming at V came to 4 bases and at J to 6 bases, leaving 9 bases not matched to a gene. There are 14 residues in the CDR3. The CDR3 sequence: CASSSRQGTREQYF. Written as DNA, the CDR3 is TGTGCCAGCAGCTCGAGACAGGGAACCCGCGAGCAGTACTTC.

The CDR3 spells CASSQEEGTEGMGYEQYF. The CDR3 nucleotides are TGTGCCAGCAGCCAAGAAGAAGGTACCGAGGGGATGGGCTACGAGCAGTACTTC. The chain combines TRBV4-2 with TRBJ2-7; TRBD1 or TRBD2 may be the D gene (5 bases each). In germline, CDR1 is LGHNA, CDR2 YNFKEQ. Trimming removed 0 bases from V and 3 bases from J, with 21 bases in between. The CDR3 sequence is 18 residues long.

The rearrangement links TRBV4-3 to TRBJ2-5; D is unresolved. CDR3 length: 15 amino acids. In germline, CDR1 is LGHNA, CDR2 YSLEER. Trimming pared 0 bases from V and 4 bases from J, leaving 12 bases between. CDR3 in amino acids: CASSQDPGFGETQYF. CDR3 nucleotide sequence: TGCGCCAGCAGCCAAGATCCCGGGTTCGGAGAGACCCAGTACTTC.

Here the CDR3 reads CASSDGQGEGQPQHF. The DNA of the CDR3 is TGTGCCAGCAGTGATGGGCAGGGAGAGGGTCAGCCCCAGCATTTT. The chain uses TRBV2 and TRBJ1-5, with D perhaps matching TRBD1 (5 bases). Looked up from germline, CDR1 is SNHLY and CDR2 is FYNNEI. V dropped 3 bases and J dropped 6 bases, with 15 bases sitting between them. CDR3 size: 15 residues.

As DNA, the CDR3 is TGTGCCAGCAGCCAAGATTCGGAGGGCGAGCAGTACTTC. Residues: CASSQDSEGEQYF. The V and J genes are TRBV4-2 and TRBJ2-7; maybe TRBD2 (6 bases). The V gene lost 0 bases and the J gene lost 6 bases, with 9 bases spanning the gap. Per the germline V gene, CDR1 is LGHNA and CDR2 is YNFKEQ. The CDR3 has 13 amino acids.

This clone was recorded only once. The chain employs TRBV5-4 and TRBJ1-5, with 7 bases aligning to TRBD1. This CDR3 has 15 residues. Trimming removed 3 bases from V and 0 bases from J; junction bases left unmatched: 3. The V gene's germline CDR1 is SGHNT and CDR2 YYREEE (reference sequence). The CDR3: CASSSGQDSNQPQHF. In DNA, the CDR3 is TGTGCCAGCAGCTCCGGACAGGATAGCAATCAGCCCCAGCATTTT. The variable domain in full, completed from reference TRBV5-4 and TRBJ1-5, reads ETGVTQSPTHLIKTRGQQVTLRCSSQSGHNTVSWYQQALGQGPQFIFQYYREEENGRGNFPPRFSGLQFPNYSSELNVNALELDDSALYLCASSSGQDSNQPQHFGDGTRLSIL.

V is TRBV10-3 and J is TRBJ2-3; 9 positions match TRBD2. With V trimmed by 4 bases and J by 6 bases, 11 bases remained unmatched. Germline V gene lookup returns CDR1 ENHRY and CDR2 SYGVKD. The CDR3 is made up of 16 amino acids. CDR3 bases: TGTGCCATCAGTGTGCCGGTGCGGGGGGGCGATGATACGCAGTATTTT. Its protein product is CAISVPVRGGDDTQYF.

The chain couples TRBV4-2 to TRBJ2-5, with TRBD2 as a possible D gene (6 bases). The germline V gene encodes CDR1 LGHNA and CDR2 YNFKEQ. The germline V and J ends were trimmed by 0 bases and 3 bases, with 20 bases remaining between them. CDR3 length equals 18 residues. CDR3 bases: TGTGCCAGCAGCCAAGATACGATAGCGGAGGAAACAGAAGAGACCCAGTACTTC. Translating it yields CASSQDTIAEETEETQYF.

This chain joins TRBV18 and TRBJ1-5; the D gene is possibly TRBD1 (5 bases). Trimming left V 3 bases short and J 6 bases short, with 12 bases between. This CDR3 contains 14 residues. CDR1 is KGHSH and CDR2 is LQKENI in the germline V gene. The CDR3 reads CASSPVRVGQPQHF. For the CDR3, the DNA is TGTGCCAGCTCACCCGTCAGGGTCGGTCAGCCCCAGCATTTT.

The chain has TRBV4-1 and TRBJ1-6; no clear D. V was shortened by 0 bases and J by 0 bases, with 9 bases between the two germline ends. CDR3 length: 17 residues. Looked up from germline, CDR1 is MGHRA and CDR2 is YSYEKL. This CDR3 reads CASSQEHSSSYNSPLHF. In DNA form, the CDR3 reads TGCGCCAGCAGCCAAGAACACTCCAGCTCCTATAATTCACCCCTCCACTTT.